The source of this TCR beta chain is a study of molecular identifiers for immune sequencing clone quantification. General study results and limits: The share of molecules held by clones above 20 RNA copies was over 99% in effector cells and under 1% in naive cells.

Comments on this clonotype: The antigen is unknown.

Per germline, CDR1 SSHAT and CDR2 FNYEAQ (reference sequence). The CDR3 has 15 amino acids. Sequencing libraries of naive CD8 cells derived from roughly 18,000 to 920,000 sorted cells with 10%, 30% or 50% RNA. Based on a CD8+CD4-CCR7+CD45RA+ profile, naive CD8 T cells were sorted. Via MiXCR, TCRdb re-called the PCR reads, giving one row per CDR3 protein. The table records roughly 55,000 distinct CDR3 sequences, around 33% of them present only once. The source material was naive CD8+ T cells from blood, with Jurkat cell RNA spiked in. Subset here: FACS-sorted CD8+CD4-CCR7+CD45RA+ naive T cells. The origin of this receptor is a human donor in good health. Some libraries in this study had Jurkat cell RNA spiked in. The rearrangement uses TRBV7-7 and TRBJ2-1, with TRBD2 matching over 7 bases. In nucleotides, the CDR3 is TGTGCTAGCGGCTTGGGGCCGGGGGGATACAATGAGCAGTTCTTC. It encodes CASGLGPGGYNEQFF.